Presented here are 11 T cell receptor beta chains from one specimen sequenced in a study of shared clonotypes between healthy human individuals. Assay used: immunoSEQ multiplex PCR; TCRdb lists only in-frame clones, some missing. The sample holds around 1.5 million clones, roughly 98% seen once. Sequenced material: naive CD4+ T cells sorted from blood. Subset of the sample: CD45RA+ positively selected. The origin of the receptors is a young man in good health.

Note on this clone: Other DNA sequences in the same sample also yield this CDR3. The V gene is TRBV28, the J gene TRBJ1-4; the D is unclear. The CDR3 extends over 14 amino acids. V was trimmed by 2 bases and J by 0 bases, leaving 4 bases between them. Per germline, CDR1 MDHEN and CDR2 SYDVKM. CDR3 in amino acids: CASSLHATNEKLFF. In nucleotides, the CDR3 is TGTGCCAGCAGTTTACATGCAACTAATGAAAAACTGTTTTTT.

Here the CDR3 reads CASGTALNTEAFF. The CDR3 nucleotides are TGTGCCAGTGGCACGGCCCTGAACACTGAAGCTTTCTTT. The rearrangement joins TRBV19 to TRBJ1-1; D not resolved. Germline lookup yields CDR1 LNHDA and CDR2 SQIVND (reference sequence). V was pared by 8 bases and J by 0 bases, with 10 bases between. The CDR3 length is 13 residues.

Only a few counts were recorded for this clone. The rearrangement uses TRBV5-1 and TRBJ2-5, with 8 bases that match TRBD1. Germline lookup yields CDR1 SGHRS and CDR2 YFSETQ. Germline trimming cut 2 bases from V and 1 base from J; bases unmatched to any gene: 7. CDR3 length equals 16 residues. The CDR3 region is CASSLGGTGPQETQYF. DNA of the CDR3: TGCGCCAGCAGCTTAGGGGGGACAGGACCCCAAGAGACCCAGTACTTC.

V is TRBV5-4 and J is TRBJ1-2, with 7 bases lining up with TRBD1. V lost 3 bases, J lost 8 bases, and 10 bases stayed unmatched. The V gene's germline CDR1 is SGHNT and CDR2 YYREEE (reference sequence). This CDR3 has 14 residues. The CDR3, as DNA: TGTGCCAGCAGCTATGAGACAGGGCGAGGCGGCTACACCTTC. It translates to CASSYETGRGGYTF.

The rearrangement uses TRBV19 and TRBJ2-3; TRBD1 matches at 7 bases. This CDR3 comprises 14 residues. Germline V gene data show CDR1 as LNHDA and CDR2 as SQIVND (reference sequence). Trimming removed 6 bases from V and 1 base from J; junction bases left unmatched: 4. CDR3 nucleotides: TGTGCCAGTAGGAGACAGGGTGGCACAGATACGCAGTATTTT. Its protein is CASRRQGGTDTQYF.

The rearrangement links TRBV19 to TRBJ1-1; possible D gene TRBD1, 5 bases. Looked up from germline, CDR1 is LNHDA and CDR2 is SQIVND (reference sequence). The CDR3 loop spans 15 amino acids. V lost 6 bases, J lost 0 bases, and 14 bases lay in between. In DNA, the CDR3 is TGTGCCAGTAGCCTATGGGGGTCTATGAACACTGAAGCTTTCTTT. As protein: CASSLWGSMNTEAFF.

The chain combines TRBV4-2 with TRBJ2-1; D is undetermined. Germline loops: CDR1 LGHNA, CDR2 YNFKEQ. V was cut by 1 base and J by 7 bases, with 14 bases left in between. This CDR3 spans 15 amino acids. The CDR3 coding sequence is TGTGCCAGCAGCCAAGTACCCCCGCTTTCTAATGAGCAGTTCTTC. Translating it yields CASSQVPPLSNEQFF.

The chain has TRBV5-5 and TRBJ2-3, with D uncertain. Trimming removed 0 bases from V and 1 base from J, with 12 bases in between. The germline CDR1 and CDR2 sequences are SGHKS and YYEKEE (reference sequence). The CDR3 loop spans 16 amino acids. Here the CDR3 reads CASSLGLSFGTDTQYF. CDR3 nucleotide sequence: TGTGCCAGCAGCTTGGGACTGTCTTTTGGCACAGATACGCAGTATTTT.

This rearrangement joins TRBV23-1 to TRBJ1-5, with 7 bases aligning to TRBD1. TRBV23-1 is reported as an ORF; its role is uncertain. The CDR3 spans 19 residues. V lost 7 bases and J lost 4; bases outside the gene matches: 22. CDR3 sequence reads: CASKENPVQGGPDNQPQHF. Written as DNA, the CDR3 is TGCGCCAGCAAGGAAAACCCCGTTCAAGGGGGCCCTGATAATCAGCCCCAGCATTTT.

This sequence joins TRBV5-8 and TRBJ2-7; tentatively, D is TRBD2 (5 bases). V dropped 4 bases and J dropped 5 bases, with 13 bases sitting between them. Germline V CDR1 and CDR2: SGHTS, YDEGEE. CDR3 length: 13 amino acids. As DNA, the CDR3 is TGTGCCAGCAGCCCCGGACTGCTCCACGAGCAGTACTTC. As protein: CASSPGLLHEQYF.

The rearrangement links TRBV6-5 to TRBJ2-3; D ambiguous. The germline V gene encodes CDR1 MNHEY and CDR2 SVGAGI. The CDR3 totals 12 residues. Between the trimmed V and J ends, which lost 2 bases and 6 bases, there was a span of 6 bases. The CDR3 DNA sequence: TGTGCCAGCAGTTACAGCTGGGATACGCAGTATTTT. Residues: CASSYSWDTQYF.